A selection of T cell receptor beta chains follows, all from one sample in a study of Ad26.COV2.S vaccination and SARS-CoV-2 variants. Some clones are missing from TCRdb's copy, which holds only in-frame ones; the method was immunoSEQ multiplex PCR. The profile covers 450,000 to 550,000 clones, with approximately 89% appearing a single time and around 2.6% taken by the ten largest. The sequencing used peripheral blood, collected in a trial of Ad26.COV2.S vaccine versus placebo. The receptors here all came from a person between 18 and 60 years old who received the Ad26.COV2.S COVID-19 vaccine or a placebo. Each CDR3 is given with its conserved first and last residue. The D gene is left open where the match is weak. Clone size is stated in some rows and not others, as once, few, many or a class when expanded.

v_gene	j_gene	abundance	d_gene	CDR3nt	CDR3aa
TRBV29-1	TRBJ2-7	-	-	TGCAGCGTTGTCGGGGCGTTAGGGTACGAGCAGTACTTC	CSVVGALGYEQYF
TRBV7-2	TRBJ1-3	-	-	TGTGCCAGCAGCACTTTAAGGCGGGGGACAACTGGAAACACCATATATTTT	CASSTLRRGTTGNTIYF
TRBV7-6	TRBJ1-2	-	-	TGTGCCAGCAGCTTAGTCCTCAGAGGGGGTGGCTACACCTTC	CASSLVLRGGGYTF
TRBV9	TRBJ2-1	-	TRBD1	TGTGCCAGCAGCCCAGGGGGCCGGTACAATGAGCAGTTCTTC	CASSPGGRYNEQFF
TRBV7-3	TRBJ1-1	-	-	TGTGCCAGCAGCTCTTCGGGCGGACAGCGGACACGAGGGGCTTTCTTT	CASSSSGGQRTRGAFF
TRBV5-4	TRBJ1-6	-	-	TGTGCCAGCAGCCCCGCGGGGGCCGTCGGGAATTCACCCCTCCACTTT	CASSPAGAVGNSPLHF
TRBV19	TRBJ2-2	-	TRBD2	TGTGCCAGTAGTATAGATTATCGGCTAGCGGGAGCGGGGACCGGGGAGCTGTTTTTT	CASSIDYRLAGAGTGELFF
TRBV5-4	TRBJ1-4	-	-	TGTGCCAGCAGCCTCGGGGGCACAACTAATGAAAAACTGTTTTTT	CASSLGGTTNEKLFF
TRBV3-1/TRBV3-2	TRBJ1-5	-	-	TGTGCCAGCAGCCAATGGGGTCAGCCCCAGCATTTT	CASSQWGQPQHF
TRBV6-4	TRBJ2-3	-	-	TGTGCCAGCAGTGACGGTACCACAGATACGCAGTATTTT	CASSDGTTDTQYF
TRBV7-9	TRBJ1-6	-	-	TGTGCCAGCAGCTTAGCTCAAAGCACTTCACCCCTCCACTTT	CASSLAQSTSPLHF
TRBV2	TRBJ1-1	-	-	TGTGCCAGCAGCCGGGGGGTGAACACTGAAGCTTTCTTT	CASSRGVNTEAFF
TRBV19	TRBJ2-2	-	-	TGTGCCAGTAGTAATATAGACACCGGGGAGCTGTTTTTT	CASSNIDTGELFF
TRBV10-3	TRBJ2-1	once	-	TGTGCCATCAGCAAAATGAGAAATGAGCAGTTCTTC	CAISKMRNEQFF